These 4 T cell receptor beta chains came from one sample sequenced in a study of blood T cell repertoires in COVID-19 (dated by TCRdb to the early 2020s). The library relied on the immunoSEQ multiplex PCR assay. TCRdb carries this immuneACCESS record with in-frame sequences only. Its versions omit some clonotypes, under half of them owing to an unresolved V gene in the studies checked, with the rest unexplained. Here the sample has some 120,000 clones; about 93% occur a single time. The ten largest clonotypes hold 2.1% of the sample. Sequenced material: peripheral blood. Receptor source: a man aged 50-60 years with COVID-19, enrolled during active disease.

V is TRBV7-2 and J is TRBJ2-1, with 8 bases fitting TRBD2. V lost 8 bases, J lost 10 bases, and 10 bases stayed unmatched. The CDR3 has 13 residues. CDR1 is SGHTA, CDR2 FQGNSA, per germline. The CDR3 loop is CASAREGPYEQFF. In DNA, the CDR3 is TGTGCCAGCGCCCGGGAGGGCCCCTACGAGCAGTTCTTC.

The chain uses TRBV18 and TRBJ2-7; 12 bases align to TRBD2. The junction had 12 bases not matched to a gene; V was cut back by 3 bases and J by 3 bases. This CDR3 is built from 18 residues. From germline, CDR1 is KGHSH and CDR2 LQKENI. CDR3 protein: CASSPSPSGRGTRYEQYF. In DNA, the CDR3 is TGTGCCAGCTCACCCTCTCCTAGCGGGAGGGGTACGCGCTACGAGCAGTACTTC.

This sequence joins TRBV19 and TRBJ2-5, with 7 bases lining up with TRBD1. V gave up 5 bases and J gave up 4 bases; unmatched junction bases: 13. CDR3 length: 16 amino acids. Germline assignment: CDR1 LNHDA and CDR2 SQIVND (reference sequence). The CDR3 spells CASSHPQGQSLETQYF. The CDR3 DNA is TGTGCCAGTAGTCACCCTCAGGGACAGAGTTTAGAGACCCAGTACTTC.

The CDR3 DNA follows: TGCGCCAGCAGTGAAACGGGAGGTGGGTACGAGCAGTACTTC. Translation: CASSETGGGYEQYF. The rearrangement links TRBV10-2 to TRBJ2-7; TRBD2 aligns across 7 bases. CDR3 length: 14 residues. V trimming: 3 bases; J trimming: 4 bases; junction bases outside the gene matches: 6. In germline, CDR1 is WSHSY, CDR2 SAAADI.